The text below deals with one T cell receptor (beta chain). This clone was seen only once. The antigen it recognizes is unknown. The input lacks base qualities; no much larger clone sits a single base away. TCRbeta CDR3 regions were amplified from genomic DNA using the immunoSEQ Assay, a bias-controlled multiplex PCR. The study's processing was this. The number of nucleated cells in each sample was estimated from the amplification of reference gene primers within the assay. To quantify the absolute abundance of each unique TCRbeta CDR3 rearrangement, sequence reads were collapsed and filtered. For each sample, productive Simpson clonality was calculated as the square root of Simpson's diversity index over productive rearrangements. In its TCRdb copy, this immuneACCESS table keeps in-frame sequences only and misses some clones. Where compared with another copy, unresolved V genes explain less than half of these, and the others have no known cause. For V, J and clone size, that table is used; D and trimming come from the DNA. Counted in this sample were approximately 450,000 clones; nearly 90% of them appeared once. The ten largest clones add up to about 2% of the sample.

Participants in the prospective study were enrolled through a virtual design, were aged roughly 18 to 100 years, and lived in 24 United States geographic areas. In the prospective study, cohorts were assigned on the basis of participant-reported clinical history obtained from a screening survey and a study questionnaire. In the prospective study, mobile phlebotomists collected whole blood, serum and a nasopharyngeal or oropharyngeal swab from each participant. Over an approximately two-month period, participants in the prospective study had the option of providing additional blood draws and questionnaires. Before DNA extraction, blood samples from the prospective study were shipped at room temperature or frozen. This entry comes from a study of blood T cell repertoires in COVID-19 (dated by TCRdb to about 2020). Some background on the complete study: Samples from collaborators originated in the United States, Italy and Spain and spanned both the acute and convalescent phases of COVID-19. The material from the prospective study consisted of cDNA or gDNA derived from T cells, B-cell-depleted T cells, or PBMCs. Where available, HLA class I and class II types were taken from metadata supplied by the sample provider and were not determined by assay-based typing. Deeply sampled blood TCRbeta repertoires from subjects exposed to, actively infected with, or recovered from COVID-19 were included in the dataset. The samples were drawn from two sources: the first 160 participants of the ongoing ImmuneRACE study, and 1,200 or so subjects contributed by 6 global collaborators. A de-identified subject ID, COVID-19 status, age in years and sex were almost always included in the sample metadata. The repertoires were released in a freely available public database intended as a resource for research on the immune response to SARS-CoV-2.

V was cut back by 5 bases and J by 4 bases, leaving a gap of 11 bases between them. CDR3 length: 13 amino acids, cysteine to phenylalanine. Only CDR3 DNA remains: 39 bases, in frame from the first base. From a lookup of the germline V gene, CDR1 and CDR2 are SGHAT and FQNNGV. The paper's findings and limits, for the study overall: How much clinical and demographic metadata was included differed by source and by participant, and the metadata was provided uncurated.

The origin of this receptor is a woman under 30 with acute COVID-19. The chain employs TRBV11-2 and TRBJ1-1, with TRBD1 tentatively as D gene (5 bases match). The sequencing input was PBMCs or T cells enriched from blood (not recorded which). The CDR3 corresponds to CASSLLGGTEAFF. The bases read TGTGCCAGCAGCCTGTTGGGGGGCACTGAAGCTTTCTTT.